This TCR beta chain was retrieved from a study of T cells in Graves' hyperthyroidism and ophthalmopathy. Study-wide results and limits: A model built on 13 V-J features separated ophthalmopathy from stable hyperthyroidism.

Amplified TCR beta CDR3 regions came from RNA transcripts. The HTBI primer set was used in a first-round RT-PCR of the TCR CDR3. TCRdb called the multiplex PCR reads again in MiXCR, with one record for every CDR3 protein. The repertoire holds 350,000 or so distinct CDR3 sequences, with roughly 20% as singletons. The CDR3 totals 15 residues. V lost 6 bases, J lost 5 bases, and 8 bases stayed unmatched. The germline V gene encodes CDR1 MGHRA and CDR2 YSYEKL. This clonotype showed up just a few times. Antigen unknown. Aged 18 to 65, the patients had hyperthyroidism that was newly diagnosed and had lasted under 2 months. Every diagnosis used clinical symptoms, serum thyroxine and TRAb, thyroid ultrasound and orbital computed tomography.

Sequenced: blood. The V and J genes are TRBV4-1 and TRBJ1-4, with TRBD1 identical over 8 bases. This TCR was sampled from a woman in her forties or fifties with Graves' hyperthyroidism. This CDR3 reads CASSIRGTGNEKLFF. DNA of the CDR3: TGCGCCAGCAGTATTCGCGGGACAGGCAATGAAAAACTGTTTTTT.